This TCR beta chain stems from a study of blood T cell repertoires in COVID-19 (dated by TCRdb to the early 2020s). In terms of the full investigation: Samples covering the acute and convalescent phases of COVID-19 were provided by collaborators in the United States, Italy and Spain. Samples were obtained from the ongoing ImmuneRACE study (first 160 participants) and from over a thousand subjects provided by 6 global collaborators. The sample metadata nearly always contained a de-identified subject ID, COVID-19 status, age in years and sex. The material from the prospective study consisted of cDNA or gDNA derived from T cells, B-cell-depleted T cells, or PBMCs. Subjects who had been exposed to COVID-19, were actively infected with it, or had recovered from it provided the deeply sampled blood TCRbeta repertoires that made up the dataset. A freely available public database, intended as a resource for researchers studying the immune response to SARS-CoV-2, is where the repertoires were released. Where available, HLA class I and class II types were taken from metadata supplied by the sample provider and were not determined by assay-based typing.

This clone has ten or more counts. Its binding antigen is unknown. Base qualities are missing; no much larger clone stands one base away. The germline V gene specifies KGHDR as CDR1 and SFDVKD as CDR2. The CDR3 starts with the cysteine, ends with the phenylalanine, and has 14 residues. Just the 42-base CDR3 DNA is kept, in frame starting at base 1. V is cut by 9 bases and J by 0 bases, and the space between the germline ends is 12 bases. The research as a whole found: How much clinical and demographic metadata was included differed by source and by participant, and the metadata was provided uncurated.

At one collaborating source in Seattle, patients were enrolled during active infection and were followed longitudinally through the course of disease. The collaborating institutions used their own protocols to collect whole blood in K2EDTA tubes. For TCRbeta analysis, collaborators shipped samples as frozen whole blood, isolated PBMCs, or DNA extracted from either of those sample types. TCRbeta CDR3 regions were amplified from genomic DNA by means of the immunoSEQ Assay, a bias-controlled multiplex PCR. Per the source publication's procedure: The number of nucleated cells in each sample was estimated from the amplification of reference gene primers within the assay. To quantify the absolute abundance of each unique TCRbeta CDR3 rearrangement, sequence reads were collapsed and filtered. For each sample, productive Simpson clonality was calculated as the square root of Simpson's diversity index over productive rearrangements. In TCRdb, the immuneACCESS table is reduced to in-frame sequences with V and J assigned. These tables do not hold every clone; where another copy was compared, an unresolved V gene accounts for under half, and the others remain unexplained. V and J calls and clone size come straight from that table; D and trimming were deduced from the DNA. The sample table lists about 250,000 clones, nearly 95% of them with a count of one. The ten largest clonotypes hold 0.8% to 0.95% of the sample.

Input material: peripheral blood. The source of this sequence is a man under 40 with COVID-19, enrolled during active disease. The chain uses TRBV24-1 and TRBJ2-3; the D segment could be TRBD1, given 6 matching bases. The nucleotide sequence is TGTGCCACCCAGGAGACAGGAAGCACAGATACGCAGTATTTT. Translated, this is CATQETGSTDTQYF.